These T cell receptor beta chains were read from a single sample in a study of Ad26.COV2.S vaccination and SARS-CoV-2 variants. The assay was immunoSEQ multiplex PCR, and TCRdb's table has in-frame clones only and misses some. The sample has some 640,000 clones, 70% to 90% seen once. This material consisted of peripheral blood, taken in a trial of Ad26.COV2.S vaccine versus placebo. These receptors were obtained from a person between 18 and 65 years old who received the Ad26.COV2.S COVID-19 vaccine or a placebo. The CDR3 runs from the conserved cysteine through the conserved F or W. Each record gives: D gene, V gene, J gene, clone size, CDR3 DNA, CDR3 protein. A D gene is named only where the DNA matches it firmly. Clone size is shown for a subset of rows, as once, few, many or a class of expanded clone.

d_gene: -
v_gene: TRBV11-3
j_gene: TRBJ2-6
abundance: once
CDR3nt: TGTGCCAGCAGCTTAGGAGGGGGCTCTGGGGCCAACGTCCTGACTTTC
CDR3aa: CASSLGGGSGANVLTF

d_gene: -
v_gene: TRBV7-2
j_gene: TRBJ2-1
abundance: -
CDR3nt: TGTGCCAGCAGCTTAGACAGGAGCTCCTACAATGAGCAGTTCTTC
CDR3aa: CASSLDRSSYNEQFF

d_gene: -
v_gene: TRBV7-2
j_gene: TRBJ2-1
abundance: -
CDR3nt: TGTGCCAGCAGCTTAGTGATAAGCGGAGCTTACAATGAGCAGTTCTTC
CDR3aa: CASSLVISGAYNEQFF

d_gene: -
v_gene: TRBV30
j_gene: TRBJ2-1
abundance: -
CDR3nt: TGTGCCTGGAGTGTTGGGTCTAGCCCTACCTACAATGAGCAGTTCTTC
CDR3aa: CAWSVGSSPTYNEQFF

d_gene: -
v_gene: TRBV5-6
j_gene: TRBJ1-5
abundance: -
CDR3nt: TGTGCCAGCAGCTTGGCGGGAAGCAATCAGCCCCAGCATTTT
CDR3aa: CASSLAGSNQPQHF

d_gene: TRBD2
v_gene: TRBV5-5
j_gene: TRBJ2-3
abundance: -
CDR3nt: TGTGCCAGCAGCTGCGTTCGGGTAGCGGGAGGTCCTAATTCCACAGATACGCAGTATTTT
CDR3aa: CASSCVRVAGGPNSTDTQYF

d_gene: -
v_gene: TRBV28
j_gene: TRBJ1-1
abundance: -
CDR3nt: TGTGCCAGCAGTTCGGTCCGGGAAGCTTTCTTT
CDR3aa: CASSSVREAFF

d_gene: -
v_gene: TRBV6-5
j_gene: TRBJ1-2
abundance: few
CDR3nt: TGTGCCAGCAGGTTGGCCCCAGGTGGCTACACCTTC
CDR3aa: CASRLAPGGYTF

d_gene: TRBD2
v_gene: TRBV5-6
j_gene: TRBJ2-7
abundance: -
CDR3nt: TGTGCCAGCAGCTTGGGACTAGCTGGGCCGGTGTACGAGCAGTACTTC
CDR3aa: CASSLGLAGPVYEQYF

d_gene: -
v_gene: TRBV21-1
j_gene: TRBJ1-1
abundance: -
CDR3nt: TGTGCCAGCTACTGTACAGGGGGCGAAAACACTGAAGCTTTCTTT
CDR3aa: CASYCTGGENTEAFF

d_gene: -
v_gene: TRBV10-2
j_gene: TRBJ2-7
abundance: -
CDR3nt: TGCGCCAGCAAATTCCCCGGGACACAGTACGAGCAGTACTTC
CDR3aa: CASKFPGTQYEQYF

d_gene: -
v_gene: TRBV19
j_gene: TRBJ2-7
abundance: many
CDR3nt: TGTGCCAGTAGTATCCCAGGGGCTTCGTACGAGCAGTACTTC
CDR3aa: CASSIPGASYEQYF

d_gene: TRBD2
v_gene: TRBV3-1/TRBV3-2
j_gene: TRBJ2-5
abundance: -
CDR3nt: TGTGCCAGCACTGTGGGTGGACTAGCGGGAGAGACCCAGTACTTC
CDR3aa: CASTVGGLAGETQYF

d_gene: -
v_gene: TRBV10-3
j_gene: TRBJ1-2
abundance: -
CDR3nt: TGTGCCATCAGTGAGAGGGAGGGGGGCTACACCTTC
CDR3aa: CAISEREGGYTF

d_gene: -
v_gene: TRBV14
j_gene: TRBJ2-5
abundance: -
CDR3nt: TGTGCCAGCAGCCAAGAATTCATGGGGGAGACCCAGTACTTC
CDR3aa: CASSQEFMGETQYF

d_gene: TRBD2
v_gene: TRBV15
j_gene: TRBJ2-3
abundance: -
CDR3nt: TGTGCCACCTCGGGGGGGACAGATACGCAGTATTTT
CDR3aa: CATSGGTDTQYF

d_gene: -
v_gene: TRBV5-4
j_gene: TRBJ2-1
abundance: -
CDR3nt: TGTGCCAGCAGAGGGGCGGGATCCTACAATGAGCAGTTCTTC
CDR3aa: CASRGAGSYNEQFF

d_gene: -
v_gene: TRBV10-1
j_gene: TRBJ2-1
abundance: -
CDR3nt: TGCGCCAGCAGTGAGCCGGGACTTACCTCCTACAATGAGCAGTTCTTC
CDR3aa: CASSEPGLTSYNEQFF

d_gene: -
v_gene: TRBV5-1
j_gene: TRBJ2-7
abundance: -
CDR3nt: TGCGCCAGGACCGTCTTCTACGAGCAGTACTTC
CDR3aa: CARTVFYEQYF

d_gene: -
v_gene: TRBV27
j_gene: TRBJ1-5
abundance: -
CDR3nt: TGTGCCAGCAGGGCGGGGGCGGCGGGAAGGGGACAGCCCCAGCATTTT
CDR3aa: CASRAGAAGRGQPQHF

d_gene: -
v_gene: TRBV10-3
j_gene: TRBJ2-5
abundance: -
CDR3nt: TGTGCCATCAGACCGGGCCCAGGGGAGACCCAGTACTTC
CDR3aa: CAIRPGPGETQYF

d_gene: -
v_gene: TRBV5-1
j_gene: TRBJ2-1
abundance: -
CDR3nt: TGCGCCAGCAGACCACAGGGAAGGGATGAGCAGTTCTTC
CDR3aa: CASRPQGRDEQFF

d_gene: -
v_gene: TRBV30
j_gene: TRBJ1-6
abundance: few
CDR3nt: TGTGCCTGGAGTTACCAAAATTCACCCCTCCACTTT
CDR3aa: CAWSYQNSPLHF

d_gene: TRBD2
v_gene: TRBV7-3
j_gene: TRBJ2-3
abundance: -
CDR3nt: TGTGCCAGCAGCTTGGGACTAGCGGGGGTCACAGATACGCAGTATTTT
CDR3aa: CASSLGLAGVTDTQYF

d_gene: -
v_gene: TRBV24-1
j_gene: TRBJ1-2
abundance: -
CDR3nt: TGTGCCACCAGTGCCGACAGCTATGGCTACACCTTC
CDR3aa: CATSADSYGYTF

d_gene: TRBD1
v_gene: TRBV7-9
j_gene: TRBJ1-2
abundance: -
CDR3nt: TGTGCCAGCAGCTTAGGGACAGGGGGCTATGGGAACTATGGCTACACCTTC
CDR3aa: CASSLGTGGYGNYGYTF

d_gene: -
v_gene: TRBV30
j_gene: TRBJ1-2
abundance: -
CDR3nt: TGTGCCTGGAGTTCCGAGCCTACGCCCGTTTATGGCTACACCTTC
CDR3aa: CAWSSEPTPVYGYTF

d_gene: TRBD1
v_gene: TRBV19
j_gene: TRBJ2-5
abundance: -
CDR3nt: TGTGCCAGTAGTAACCAGGGGGCAAGGAAAGAGACCCAGTACTTC
CDR3aa: CASSNQGARKETQYF

d_gene: TRBD1
v_gene: TRBV4-1
j_gene: TRBJ2-7
abundance: -
CDR3nt: TGCGCCAGCAGCCAAGCCGCCGGGACAGGGCATTACGAGCAGTACTTC
CDR3aa: CASSQAAGTGHYEQYF

d_gene: TRBD1
v_gene: TRBV25-1
j_gene: TRBJ1-6
abundance: -
CDR3nt: TGTGCCAGCAGTGCACAGGGGGCTTCACCCCTCCACTTT
CDR3aa: CASSAQGASPLHF

d_gene: -
v_gene: TRBV3-1/TRBV3-2
j_gene: TRBJ1-2
abundance: -
CDR3nt: TGTGCCAGCAGCACAACAGATCTCTATGGCTACACCTTC
CDR3aa: CASSTTDLYGYTF

d_gene: TRBD1
v_gene: TRBV10-3
j_gene: TRBJ2-7
abundance: -
CDR3nt: TGTGCCATCAGTGGGGACAGCTCCTACGAGCAGTACTTC
CDR3aa: CAISGDSSYEQYF

d_gene: -
v_gene: TRBV6-2/TRBV6-3
j_gene: TRBJ2-2
abundance: -
CDR3nt: TGTGCCAGCAGCCCTGATTTCGGGGGACCCGGGGAGCTGTTTTTT
CDR3aa: CASSPDFGGPGELFF

d_gene: -
v_gene: TRBV5-1
j_gene: TRBJ2-2
abundance: -
CDR3nt: TGCGCCAGCAGCTTGGCCCTCGGGGGCACCGGGGAGCTGTTTTTT
CDR3aa: CASSLALGGTGELFF

d_gene: TRBD1
v_gene: TRBV10-3
j_gene: TRBJ1-1
abundance: -
CDR3nt: TGTGCCATCAGGGGACAGTTGGAAGCTTTCTTT
CDR3aa: CAIRGQLEAFF

d_gene: TRBD1
v_gene: TRBV5-6
j_gene: TRBJ1-2
abundance: -
CDR3nt: TGTGCCAGCAGCTCGGCTCTGGACAGGGGCGATGATAACTATGGCTACACCTTC
CDR3aa: CASSSALDRGDDNYGYTF

d_gene: -
v_gene: TRBV7-2
j_gene: TRBJ2-7
abundance: once
CDR3nt: TGTGCCAGCAGCTTAACGGGGTACGAGCAGTACTTC
CDR3aa: CASSLTGYEQYF

d_gene: -
v_gene: TRBV12-3/TRBV12-4
j_gene: TRBJ1-5
abundance: -
CDR3nt: TGTGCCAGCAGTTTACTAGGGGGACAGCCCCAGCATTTT
CDR3aa: CASSLLGGQPQHF

d_gene: -
v_gene: TRBV5-1
j_gene: TRBJ2-2
abundance: -
CDR3nt: TGCGCCAGCAGTTTGATAGGGACCACCGGGGAGCTGTTTTTT
CDR3aa: CASSLIGTTGELFF

d_gene: TRBD1
v_gene: TRBV19
j_gene: TRBJ2-2
abundance: -
CDR3nt: TGTGCCAGTAGCCCCAGGGGGATCGGGGAGCTGTTTTTT
CDR3aa: CASSPRGIGELFF

d_gene: TRBD1
v_gene: TRBV19
j_gene: TRBJ1-1
abundance: -
CDR3nt: TGTGCCAGTAGTATAGGAGGGGGCGGGAACACTGAAGCTTTCTTT
CDR3aa: CASSIGGGGNTEAFF

d_gene: TRBD1
v_gene: TRBV24-1
j_gene: TRBJ2-3
abundance: -
CDR3nt: TGTGCCACCAGTGGCACCCCGGGACAGGGGCGCACAGATACGCAGTATTTT
CDR3aa: CATSGTPGQGRTDTQYF

d_gene: -
v_gene: TRBV6-5
j_gene: TRBJ2-4
abundance: -
CDR3nt: TGTGCCAGCAGTCCAGGGGGGAGCGTGAACATTCAGTACTTC
CDR3aa: CASSPGGSVNIQYF

d_gene: TRBD1
v_gene: TRBV10-2
j_gene: TRBJ1-4
abundance: -
CDR3nt: TGCGCCAGCAGATTGACAGGGTCCGAAAAACTGTTTTTT
CDR3aa: CASRLTGSEKLFF

d_gene: -
v_gene: TRBV18
j_gene: TRBJ2-7
abundance: few
CDR3nt: TGTGCCAGCTCACCGTTGGCACTGTCTGAGCAGTACTTC
CDR3aa: CASSPLALSEQYF

d_gene: -
v_gene: TRBV7-8
j_gene: TRBJ1-5
abundance: once
CDR3nt: TGTGCCAGCAGCCCCCCAGGGGTTAGCAATCAGCCCCAGCATTTT
CDR3aa: CASSPPGVSNQPQHF

d_gene: -
v_gene: TRBV6-5
j_gene: TRBJ1-1
abundance: -
CDR3nt: TGTGCCAGCAGGAACACTGAAGCTTTCTTT
CDR3aa: CASRNTEAFF

d_gene: TRBD2
v_gene: TRBV7-2
j_gene: TRBJ2-3
abundance: -
CDR3nt: TGTGCCAGCAGGCTCGGGACTAGCGTTTTCGATACGCAGTATTTT
CDR3aa: CASRLGTSVFDTQYF

d_gene: TRBD2
v_gene: TRBV24-1
j_gene: TRBJ2-1
abundance: -
CDR3nt: TGTGCCACCAGTTCCTCCGGGACTAGCGGGACCTCACTCCCCTACAATGAGCAGTTCTTC
CDR3aa: CATSSSGTSGTSLPYNEQFF